The T cell receptor beta chain described here comes from a study of T cell responses to AZD1222 COVID-19 vaccine (dated by TCRdb to about 2021). Turning to the overall study: AZD1222 recipients whose second dose came at about 4 weeks and those whose second dose came at about 12 weeks were combined into one group, since spike-specific TCR depth and breadth did not differ between the two schedules. A total of approximately 240 trial participants underwent TCR sequencing, of whom around 210 had received two doses of AZD1222 and 26 had received two doses of the MenACWY control vaccine. Trial participants were enrolled by age into 18-55, 56-69 and 70-plus year subgroups, with roughly 160, 29 and 62 TCR-sequenced participants respectively. Study-wide findings and limitations: In the small 56-69-year group, the increase in depth fell short of significance, most likely because of low power. Reportedly, almost half of the unique spike-specific TCRs recognized epitopes lying outside the regions that are mutated in the B.1.351 and B.1.1.7 variants. Spike-specific TCR breadth and depth rose significantly after two AZD1222 doses compared with day 0 and with MenACWY recipients. No day 14 peak-response samples were available, so repertoires were characterized only after the peak T cell response. Vaccine-associated CD4 TCRs spanned the whole spike protein, with dominant responses in regions 160-218 and 743-854. Participants were mostly white British and included more females than males, and it was suggested by the authors that clonal diversity may have been underestimated. Conclusions about previously exposed vaccinees are limited, since just six AZD1222 recipients were seropositive for SARS-CoV-2 at baseline.

What the time point label conveys for this sample: baseline before first vaccination. The vaccinee samples were drawn from two UK trials, COV001 and COV002, one of which was a single-blind randomized controlled phase 2/3 trial testing AZD1222 (ChAdOx1 nCoV-19) in healthy adults. Trial participant PBMC samples were collected at day 0 and day 28 after the second dose for TCRbeta chain sequencing. The CDR3 regions of human TCRbeta chains were analyzed by immunosequencing. Regarding the original processing steps: TCRs in the repertoires were matched against a reference library of SARS-CoV-2-specific TCRs that had been generated with the MIRA antigen-specificity platform. Breadth was defined as the fraction of unique TCRs that were SARS-CoV-2-associated, and depth was defined as the fraction of total T cells that were SARS-CoV-2-associated. Using the MIRA data, every spike-specific TCR was mapped to the spike region that the TCR reacted to and assigned to either a CD4 or a CD8 class. Log10-transformed breadth and depth values were compared by one-way ANOVA with Sidak's multiple comparisons tests. TCRdb mirrors the immuneACCESS table, restricted to in-frame sequences. Some clones are absent from its copies; in checked studies, under half trace to an unresolved V gene, and the reason for the others is unknown. The V and J calls and clone size are taken from that table; D and trimming were inferred from the DNA. Recorded for this sample are roughly 140,000 clones; about nine tenths of them occurred a single time. The top ten clonotypes cover 3.4% of the sample.

The CDR1 and CDR2 encoded by the germline V gene are SGHRS and YFSETQ. The V and J ends are trimmed by 3 bases and 7 bases, leaving 11 bases between them. The CDR3 sequence holds 14 residues, the cysteine and phenylalanine included. CDR3 DNA is the only sequence kept; it has 42 bases, read in frame from the first base. Worth noting for this clone: Its antigen is currently not known. No base quality information exists; no much larger clone differs at one position.

The rearrangement combines TRBV5-1 with TRBJ1-6; the D gene cannot be named for sure. The source was peripheral blood, collected on day 0 of AZD1222 vaccination. The receptor was derived from an adult in good health. The sequence in DNA is TGCGCCAGCAGCTATACCGACGGAAATTCACCCCTCCACTTT. It translates to CASSYTDGNSPLHF.